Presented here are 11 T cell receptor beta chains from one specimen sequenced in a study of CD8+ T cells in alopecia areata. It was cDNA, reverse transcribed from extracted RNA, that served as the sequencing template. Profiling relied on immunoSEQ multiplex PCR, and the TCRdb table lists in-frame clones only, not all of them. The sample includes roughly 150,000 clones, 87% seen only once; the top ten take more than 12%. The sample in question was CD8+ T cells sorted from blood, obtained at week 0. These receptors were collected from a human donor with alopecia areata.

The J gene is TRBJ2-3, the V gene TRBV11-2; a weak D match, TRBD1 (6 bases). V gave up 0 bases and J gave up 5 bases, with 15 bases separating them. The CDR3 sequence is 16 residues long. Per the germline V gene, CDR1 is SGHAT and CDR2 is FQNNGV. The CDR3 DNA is TGTGCCAGCAGCTTAGACGTGTGGGGGCTGGAAGATACGCAGTATTTT. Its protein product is CASSLDVWGLEDTQYF.

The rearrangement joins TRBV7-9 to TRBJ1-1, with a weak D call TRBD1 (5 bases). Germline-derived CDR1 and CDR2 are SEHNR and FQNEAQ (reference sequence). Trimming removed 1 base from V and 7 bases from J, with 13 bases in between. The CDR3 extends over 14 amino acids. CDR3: CASSLVGGGIEAFF. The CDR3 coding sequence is TGTGCCAGCAGCTTAGTCGGTGGGGGGATTGAAGCTTTCTTT.

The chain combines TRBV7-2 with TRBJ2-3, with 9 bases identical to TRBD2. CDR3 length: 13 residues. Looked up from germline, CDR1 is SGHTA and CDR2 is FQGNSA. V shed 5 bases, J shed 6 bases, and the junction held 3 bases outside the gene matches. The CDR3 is CASSGGLADTQYF. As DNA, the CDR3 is TGTGCCAGCAGCGGGGGACTAGCCGATACGCAGTATTTT.

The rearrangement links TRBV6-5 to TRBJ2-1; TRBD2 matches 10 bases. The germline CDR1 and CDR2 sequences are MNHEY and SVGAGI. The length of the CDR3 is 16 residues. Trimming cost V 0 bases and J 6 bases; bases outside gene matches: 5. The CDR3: CASSYSTAGGFNEQFF. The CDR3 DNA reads TGTGCCAGCAGTTACTCGACAGCGGGAGGGTTCAATGAGCAGTTCTTC.

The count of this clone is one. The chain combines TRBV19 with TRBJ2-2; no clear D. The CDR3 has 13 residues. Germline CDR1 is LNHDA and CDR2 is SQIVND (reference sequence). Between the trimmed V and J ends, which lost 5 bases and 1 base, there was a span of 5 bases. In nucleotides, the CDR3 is TGTGCCAGTAGTTTCGGGAACACCGGGGAGCTGTTTTTT. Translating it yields CASSFGNTGELFF. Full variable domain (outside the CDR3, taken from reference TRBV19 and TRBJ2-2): DGGITQSPKYLFRKEGQNVTLSCEQNLNHDAMYWYRQDPGQGLRLIYYSQIVNDFQKGDIAEGYSVSREKKESFPLTVTSAQKNPTAFYLCASSFGNTGELFFGEGSRLTVL.

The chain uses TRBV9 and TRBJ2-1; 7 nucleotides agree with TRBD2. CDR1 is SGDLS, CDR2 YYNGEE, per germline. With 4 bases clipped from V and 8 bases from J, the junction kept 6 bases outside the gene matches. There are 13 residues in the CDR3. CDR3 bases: TGTGCCAGCAGCTCATCGGGAGGTCATGAGCAGTTCTTC. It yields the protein CASSSSGGHEQFF.

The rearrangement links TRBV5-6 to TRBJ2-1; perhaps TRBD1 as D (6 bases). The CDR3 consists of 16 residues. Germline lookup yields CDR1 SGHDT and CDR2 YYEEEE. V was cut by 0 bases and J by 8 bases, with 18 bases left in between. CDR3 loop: CASSLALQGGRDEQFF. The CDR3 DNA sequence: TGTGCCAGCAGCTTGGCCTTACAGGGCGGGCGCGATGAGCAGTTCTTC.

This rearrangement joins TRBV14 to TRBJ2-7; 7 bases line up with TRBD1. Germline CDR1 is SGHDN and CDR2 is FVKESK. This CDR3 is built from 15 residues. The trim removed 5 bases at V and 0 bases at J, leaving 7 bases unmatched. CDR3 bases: TGTGCCAGCAGCTCAAAGACAGGGCTCTCCTACGAGCAGTACTTC. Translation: CASSSKTGLSYEQYF.

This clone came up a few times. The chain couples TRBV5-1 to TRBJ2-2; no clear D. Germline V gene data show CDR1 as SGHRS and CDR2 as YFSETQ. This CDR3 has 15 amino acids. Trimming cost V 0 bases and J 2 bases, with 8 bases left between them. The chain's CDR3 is CASSLVAGNTGELFF. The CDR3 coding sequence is TGCGCCAGCAGCTTGGTGGCAGGAAACACCGGGGAGCTGTTTTTT.

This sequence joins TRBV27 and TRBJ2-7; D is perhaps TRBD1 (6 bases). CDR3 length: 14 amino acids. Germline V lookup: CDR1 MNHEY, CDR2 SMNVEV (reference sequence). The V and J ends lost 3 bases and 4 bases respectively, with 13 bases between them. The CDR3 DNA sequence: TGTGCCAGCAGTTTCGGAACAGGGCAATACGAGCAGTACTTC. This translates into CASSFGTGQYEQYF.

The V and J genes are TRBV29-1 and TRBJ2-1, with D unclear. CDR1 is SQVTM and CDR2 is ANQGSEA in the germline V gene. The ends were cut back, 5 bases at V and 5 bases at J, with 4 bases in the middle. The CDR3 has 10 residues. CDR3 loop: CSVLDNEQFF. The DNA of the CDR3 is TGCAGCGTTCTAGACAATGAGCAGTTCTTC.